The present T cell receptor (beta chain) was sequenced within a study of long-term antiretroviral therapy in people with HIV. Looking at the study overall: A decade or so separates the oldest specimens from the later 2015 immediate-ART recommendation. Study-wide findings and caveats: ART adherence, viral resistance and therapy changes went unrecorded. Pre-ART clonal expansions dominated every time point's repertoire. Diversity went up after ART and still fell short of transplant donor controls.

V dropped 3 bases and J dropped 10 bases, with 8 bases sitting between them. In germline, CDR1 is SGHTS, CDR2 YDEGEE. The CDR3 has 11 residues. With regard to this clone: Its antigen is not known.

Sequencing relied on immunoSEQ assay v3.0, run at survey level. Sequenced by immunoSEQ multiplex PCR; TCRdb stores in-frame clones only, minus some. The sample holds 12,000 or so clones, around 76% seen once. This sample comprised unsorted PBMCs, obtained around 8.2 years after starting antiretroviral therapy. V usage is TRBV5-8 and J usage is TRBJ2-1, with D maybe TRBD2 (5 bases). The TCR comes from a man in his fifties or sixties with HIV. CDR3 DNA: TGTGCCAGCAGCTCAGGAGGAGAGCAGTTCTTC. Translation: CASSSGGEQFF. The variable domain in full, with the rest retrieved from reference TRBV5-8 and TRBJ2-1, is EAGVTQSPTHLIKTRGQQATLRCSPISGHTSVYWYQQALGLGLQFLLWYDEGEERNRGNFPPRFSGRQFPNYSSELNVNALELEDSALYLCASSSGGEQFFGPGTRLTVL.